This passage covers 6 T cell receptor beta chains from one sample sequenced in a study of T cells after posttransplantation cyclophosphamide. Profiled with immunoSEQ multiplex PCR; TCRdb holds only in-frame clones, not every one. In the table there are roughly 6,800 clones, about nine tenths of which are singletons. Material for sequencing was CD4+ T cells sorted from blood. The receptors shown here come from a woman aged 50 to 65 in good health and a related stem cell transplant donor.

The CDR3 nucleotides read TGTGCCAGCAGCAAGACAGGGTCCTACGAGCAGTACTTC. Translated: CASSKTGSYEQYF. The gene calls are TRBV21-1 and TRBJ2-7; the D call of TRBD1 is as the table states it, not checked on the DNA. TRBV21-1 is deemed a pseudogene. CDR3 length equals 13 residues.

This chain connects TRBV19 to TRBJ1-5; 11 nucleotides match TRBD1. J gave up 9 bases and V 8 bases, and 6 bases lay outside the gene matches. This CDR3 comprises 13 residues. CDR1 LNHDA and CDR2 SQIVND come from the germline V gene (reference sequence). CDR3 nucleotides: TGTGCCAGTCTGGGACAGGGGGTTTCGCCCCAGCATTTT. Residues: CASLGQGVSPQHF.

This chain connects TRBV10-3 to TRBJ2-5; D is possibly TRBD2 (5 bases). The CDR3 contains 13 residues. Germline assignment: CDR1 ENHRY and CDR2 SYGVKD. The germline V and J ends were trimmed by 6 bases and 1 base, with 9 bases remaining between them. Here the CDR3 DNA reads TGTGCCATCAGACGGGGTTCCCAAGAGACCCAGTACTTC. Its translation is CAIRRGSQETQYF.

This chain links TRBV2 with TRBJ1-2, with TRBD1 matching 9 bases. CDR3 length: 14 amino acids. Trimming at V came to 5 bases and at J to 8 bases, leaving 9 bases not matched to a gene. Germline CDR1 and CDR2: SNHLY and FYNNEI. In nucleotides, the CDR3 is TGTGCCAGCAGTCCGGACAGGGGAACGGGAGGCTACACCTTC. Residues: CASSPDRGTGGYTF. Full variable domain (missing parts from reference TRBV2 and TRBJ1-2): EPEVTQTPSHQVTQMGQEVILRCVPISNHLYFYWYRQILGQKVEFLVSFYNNEISEKSEIFDDQFSVERPDGSNFTLKIRSTKLEDSAMYFCASSPDRGTGGYTFGSGTRLTVV.

The CDR3 region is CASSLITTVISTEAFF. CDR3 nucleotide sequence: TGTGCCAGCAGCTTGATTACGACAGTAATAAGCACTGAAGCTTTCTTT. The genes are TRBV5-8 and TRBJ1-1; TRBD1 is a possible D gene (5 bases). CDR3 length: 16 residues. V was trimmed by 1 base and J by 4 bases, leaving 17 bases between them. Germline lookup yields CDR1 SGHTS and CDR2 YDEGEE.

The CDR3: CASSLMRERFNEQFF. The CDR3 nucleotides are TGCGCCAGCAGCTTGATGCGGGAGAGATTCAATGAGCAGTTCTTC. The chain uses TRBV5-1 and TRBJ2-1; 7 positions agree with TRBD2. From germline, CDR1 is SGHRS and CDR2 YFSETQ. V dropped 1 base and J dropped 6; count of bases not matched to a gene: 7. CDR3 length: 15 amino acids.